Sequencing of this TCR beta chain was carried out in a study of CD8 T cells in ankylosing spondylitis. TCRdb redid the calling of the 5' RACE reads with MiXCR, one entry per CDR3 protein. This table holds about 400,000 distinct CDR3 sequences, around 20% found once. Whole-study findings and limits: Before this, some motif variants had been reported in reactive arthritis synovial fluid and blood. A motif in TCR beta, a set of roughly eight highly homologous variants, appeared characteristic of ankylosing spondylitis blood.

With regard to this clonotype: Antigen unknown.

Per the germline V gene, CDR1 is SGHRS and CDR2 is YFSETQ. This CDR3 region has 15 residues. V shed 4 bases and J shed 2 bases, with 15 bases lying between them. The receptor comes from a male donor with ankylosing spondylitis. This chain connects TRBV5-1 to TRBJ1-1, with D possibly being TRBD1 (6 bases). Source material: blood, either unsorted or a sorted T cell fraction (not recorded which). The CDR3 DNA reads as TGCGCCAGCAGCATACCTGGACAGCTTAACACTGAAGCTTTCTTT. Encoded protein: CASSIPGQLNTEAFF. Variable domain in full (rest from reference TRBV5-1 and TRBJ1-1): KAGVTQTPRYLIKTRGQQVTLSCSPISGHRSVSWYQQTPGQGLQFLFEYFSETQRNKGNFPGRFSGRQFSNSRSEMNVSTLELGDSALYLCASSIPGQLNTEAFFGQGTRLTVV.